These T cell receptor beta chains were read from a single sample in a study of PD-1 blockade in classical Hodgkin lymphoma. Here immunoSEQ multiplex PCR was the method, and the copy in TCRdb shows in-frame clones only, minus some. The table lists some 17,000 clones, roughly 80% of them singletons. This sample comprised CD4+ T cells from blood, obtained at baseline. The receptors here all came from a human donor with classical Hodgkin lymphoma. The CDR3 runs from the conserved cysteine through the conserved F or W. Fields, in order: CDR3 protein, CDR3 DNA, J gene, V gene, D gene, clone size. The D gene is left open where the match is weak. Clone size is given for some rows only: seen once, a few or many times, or a class if the clone is expanded.

cdr3_aa: CASRPSGSGTDTQYF; cdr3_nt: TGCGCCAGCAGGCCCAGCGGGTCGGGAACAGATACGCAGTATTTT; j_call: TRBJ2-3; v_call: TRBV4-1; d_call: NA; clone_size: once
cdr3_aa: CASSIDANYGYTF; cdr3_nt: TGTGCCAGTAGTATCGATGCTAACTATGGCTACACCTTC; j_call: TRBJ1-2; v_call: TRBV19; d_call: NA; clone_size: few
cdr3_aa: CASSGGRVGNEQYF; cdr3_nt: TGTGCCAGCAGTGGGGGCAGGGTCGGGAACGAGCAGTACTTC; j_call: TRBJ2-7; v_call: TRBV2; d_call: NA; clone_size: NA
cdr3_aa: CASSSWGWSYEQYF; cdr3_nt: TGTGCCAGCAGCTCCTGGGGCTGGTCCTACGAGCAGTACTTC; j_call: TRBJ2-7; v_call: TRBV7-2; d_call: NA; clone_size: NA
cdr3_aa: CASSLDGSEAFF; cdr3_nt: TGCGCCAGCAGCTTGGACGGGAGTGAAGCTTTCTTT; j_call: TRBJ1-1; v_call: TRBV5-1; d_call: NA; clone_size: NA
cdr3_aa: CASSPKLEIRAFF; cdr3_nt: TGTGCCAGCAGCCCAAAATTGGAGATTAGAGCTTTCTTT; j_call: TRBJ1-1; v_call: TRBV7-8; d_call: NA; clone_size: NA
cdr3_aa: CASSADRRGEQYF; cdr3_nt: TGTGCCAGCAGCGCCGACAGGAGAGGCGAGCAGTACTTC; j_call: TRBJ2-7; v_call: TRBV11-3; d_call: NA; clone_size: few
cdr3_aa: CATSRDSIAHTNTGELFF; cdr3_nt: TGTGCCACCAGCAGAGATAGTATAGCTCATACGAACACCGGGGAGCTGTTTTTT; j_call: TRBJ2-2; v_call: TRBV15; d_call: NA; clone_size: NA
cdr3_aa: CASKVSSQETQYF; cdr3_nt: TGTGCCAGCAAGGTTTCCAGCCAAGAGACCCAGTACTTC; j_call: TRBJ2-5; v_call: TRBV11-2; d_call: NA; clone_size: NA
cdr3_aa: CASSQAHKWTINTEAFF; cdr3_nt: TGTGCCAGCAGCCAAGCGCATAAGTGGACAATCAACACTGAAGCTTTCTTT; j_call: TRBJ1-1; v_call: TRBV4-2; d_call: NA; clone_size: NA
cdr3_aa: CASSFIFAGNNEQFF; cdr3_nt: TGTGCCAGCAGCTTCATCTTCGCAGGGAACAATGAGCAGTTCTTC; j_call: TRBJ2-1; v_call: TRBV11-2; d_call: NA; clone_size: NA
cdr3_aa: CASSEDTQYF; cdr3_nt: TGTGCCAGCAGTGAGGATACGCAGTATTTT; j_call: TRBJ2-3; v_call: TRBV2; d_call: NA; clone_size: NA
cdr3_aa: CASSSPLRDTQYF; cdr3_nt: TGTGCCAGCAGCTCACCCCTGAGGGATACGCAGTATTTT; j_call: TRBJ2-3; v_call: TRBV7-2; d_call: NA; clone_size: NA
cdr3_aa: CASNLWRAAEKLFF; cdr3_nt: TGTGCCAGCAACCTATGGAGAGCGGCGGAAAAACTGTTTTTT; j_call: TRBJ1-4; v_call: TRBV2; d_call: NA; clone_size: NA
cdr3_aa: CASSEDRGSGNTIYF; cdr3_nt: TGTGCCAGCAGTGAAGACAGGGGTTCTGGAAACACCATATATTTT; j_call: TRBJ1-3; v_call: TRBV2; d_call: TRBD1; clone_size: NA
cdr3_aa: CASSLPRRWETQYF; cdr3_nt: TGTGCCAGCAGCTTGCCAAGGAGGTGGGAGACCCAGTACTTC; j_call: TRBJ2-5; v_call: TRBV7-2; d_call: NA; clone_size: NA
cdr3_aa: CASSLPGLRDTEAFF; cdr3_nt: TGTGCCAGCAGCCTACCGGGACTTAGGGACACTGAAGCTTTCTTT; j_call: TRBJ1-1; v_call: TRBV5-4; d_call: NA; clone_size: NA
cdr3_aa: CASSLYAGGPNEQFF; cdr3_nt: TGTGCCAGCAGCTTATACGCGGGGGGCCCTAATGAGCAGTTCTTC; j_call: TRBJ2-1; v_call: TRBV7-2; d_call: TRBD2; clone_size: NA
cdr3_aa: CASSRPTGYYGYTF; cdr3_nt: TGTGCCAGTAGTCGGCCGACAGGGTATTATGGCTACACCTTC; j_call: TRBJ1-2; v_call: TRBV19; d_call: TRBD1; clone_size: NA
cdr3_aa: CASSPGTSGSVQYF; cdr3_nt: TGTGCCAGCAGCCCCGGGACTAGCGGGAGTGTGCAGTACTTC; j_call: TRBJ2-7; v_call: TRBV27; d_call: TRBD2; clone_size: NA
cdr3_aa: CASSLSTGAGNYGYTF; cdr3_nt: TGTGCCAGCAGTTTATCTACGGGCGCCGGAAACTATGGCTACACCTTC; j_call: TRBJ1-2; v_call: TRBV28; d_call: NA; clone_size: NA
cdr3_aa: CASSNSGLIGNEKLFF; cdr3_nt: TGTGCCAGCAGTAACTCGGGCCTAATCGGTAATGAAAAACTGTTTTTT; j_call: TRBJ1-4; v_call: TRBV28; d_call: NA; clone_size: NA
cdr3_aa: CASSLDLQTDTQYF; cdr3_nt: TGTGCCAGCAGCTTAGATCTACAGACCGATACGCAGTATTTT; j_call: TRBJ2-3; v_call: TRBV11-2; d_call: NA; clone_size: NA
cdr3_aa: CATSRGRGRDYGYTF; cdr3_nt: TGTGCCACCAGCAGAGGCAGGGGGCGTGACTATGGCTACACCTTC; j_call: TRBJ1-2; v_call: TRBV15; d_call: TRBD1; clone_size: NA
cdr3_aa: CASSQQRGTEAFF; cdr3_nt: TGTGCCAGTAGTCAGCAGCGAGGCACTGAAGCTTTCTTT; j_call: TRBJ1-1; v_call: TRBV19; d_call: NA; clone_size: few
cdr3_aa: CASSPLGGRTDTQYF; cdr3_nt: TGTGCCAGCAGCCCCCTGGGGGGGCGCACAGATACGCAGTATTTT; j_call: TRBJ2-3; v_call: TRBV6-5; d_call: NA; clone_size: NA
cdr3_aa: CAWSVSSGTSGNSYNEQFF; cdr3_nt: TGTGCCTGGAGTGTAAGTAGCGGGACTAGCGGGAACTCCTACAATGAGCAGTTCTTC; j_call: TRBJ2-1; v_call: TRBV30; d_call: TRBD2; clone_size: NA
cdr3_aa: CSVEGYGNEKLFF; cdr3_nt: TGCAGCGTTGAAGGTTACGGGAACGAAAAACTGTTTTTT; j_call: TRBJ1-4; v_call: TRBV29-1; d_call: NA; clone_size: once
cdr3_aa: CASSASGGANTQYF; cdr3_nt: TGTGCCAGCAGCGCTAGCGGGGGGGCAAATACGCAGTATTTT; j_call: TRBJ2-3; v_call: TRBV9; d_call: TRBD2; clone_size: NA
cdr3_aa: CSVERPTRDTEAFF; cdr3_nt: TGCAGCGTTGAACGACCCACCAGGGACACTGAAGCTTTCTTT; j_call: TRBJ1-1; v_call: TRBV29-1; d_call: NA; clone_size: NA
cdr3_aa: CASSVTGTSGGRNEQFF; cdr3_nt: TGTGCCAGCAGTGTTACGGGGACTAGCGGGGGACGAAATGAGCAGTTCTTC; j_call: TRBJ2-1; v_call: TRBV6-1; d_call: TRBD2; clone_size: NA
cdr3_aa: CASSTRTGGYTEAFF; cdr3_nt: TGTGCCAGCAGCACCAGGACAGGGGGATACACTGAAGCTTTCTTT; j_call: TRBJ1-1; v_call: TRBV5-5; d_call: TRBD1; clone_size: once
cdr3_aa: CASIAPGMNTEAFF; cdr3_nt: TGTGCCAGCATCGCGCCAGGGATGAACACTGAAGCTTTCTTT; j_call: TRBJ1-1; v_call: TRBV6-1; d_call: NA; clone_size: NA
cdr3_aa: CASSQSGVYEQYF; cdr3_nt: TGTGCCAGCAGCCAGAGCGGGGTATACGAGCAGTACTTC; j_call: TRBJ2-7; v_call: TRBV11-2; d_call: TRBD2; clone_size: NA
cdr3_aa: CASSPFPLVGFFYTF; cdr3_nt: TGTGCCAGCAGCCCATTCCCCCTGGTGGGTTTCTTCTACACCTTC; j_call: TRBJ1-2; v_call: TRBV11-2; d_call: NA; clone_size: NA
cdr3_aa: CASSLSAGADTQYF; cdr3_nt: TGTGCCAGCAGCTTGTCAGCGGGTGCAGATACGCAGTATTTT; j_call: TRBJ2-3; v_call: TRBV5-6; d_call: NA; clone_size: once
cdr3_aa: CATSSGRNRNEKLFF; cdr3_nt: TGTGCCACCAGCTCCGGGCGAAACCGGAATGAAAAACTGTTTTTT; j_call: TRBJ1-4; v_call: TRBV15; d_call: NA; clone_size: once
cdr3_aa: CASSLGGRLETQYF; cdr3_nt: TGTGCCAGCAGTTTGGGGGGGAGGTTGGAGACCCAGTACTTC; j_call: TRBJ2-5; v_call: TRBV28; d_call: TRBD2; clone_size: NA
cdr3_aa: CASSYSSPGFGNEQFF; cdr3_nt: TGTGCCAGCAGTTACTCGAGTCCGGGGTTCGGCAATGAGCAGTTCTTC; j_call: TRBJ2-1; v_call: TRBV6-5; d_call: NA; clone_size: once
cdr3_aa: CAISESPSAYNEQFF; cdr3_nt: TGTGCCATCAGTGAGTCGCCTAGCGCCTACAATGAGCAGTTCTTC; j_call: TRBJ2-1; v_call: TRBV10-3; d_call: NA; clone_size: NA
cdr3_aa: CATTRSYEQYF; cdr3_nt: TGTGCGACCACACGTTCCTACGAGCAGTACTTC; j_call: TRBJ2-7; v_call: TRBV6-6; d_call: NA; clone_size: NA
cdr3_aa: CASSPGVSISYEQYF; cdr3_nt: TGTGCCAGCAGCCCAGGGGTATCCATCTCCTACGAGCAGTACTTC; j_call: TRBJ2-7; v_call: TRBV5-4; d_call: NA; clone_size: NA
cdr3_aa: CASSPRDRDQETQYF; cdr3_nt: TGTGCCAGCAGTCCCCGGGACAGGGACCAAGAGACCCAGTACTTC; j_call: TRBJ2-5; v_call: TRBV28; d_call: TRBD1; clone_size: NA
cdr3_aa: CASSDRWAWGQLGETQYF; cdr3_nt: TGTGCCAGCAGTGATCGTTGGGCCTGGGGACAGCTAGGGGAGACCCAGTACTTC; j_call: TRBJ2-5; v_call: TRBV6-4; d_call: TRBD1; clone_size: few
cdr3_aa: CASGIDRGQPQHF; cdr3_nt: TGTGCCAGCGGAATAGACAGGGGCCAGCCCCAGCATTTT; j_call: TRBJ1-5; v_call: TRBV5-8; d_call: TRBD1; clone_size: NA
cdr3_aa: CASSQSGRGMSYGYTF; cdr3_nt: TGTGCCAGCAGCCAATCGGGTCGGGGGATGAGCTATGGCTACACCTTC; j_call: TRBJ1-2; v_call: TRBV16; d_call: NA; clone_size: NA
cdr3_aa: CASNPGQLLYEQYF; cdr3_nt: TGTGCCAGCAATCCGGGACAGCTTCTCTACGAGCAGTACTTC; j_call: TRBJ2-7; v_call: TRBV6-1; d_call: TRBD1; clone_size: few
cdr3_aa: CASSLNDRGAYEQYF; cdr3_nt: TGTGCCAGCAGCTTGAACGACAGGGGGGCCTACGAGCAGTACTTC; j_call: TRBJ2-7; v_call: TRBV5-5; d_call: TRBD1; clone_size: few
cdr3_aa: CASSFAQTGVNTIYF; cdr3_nt: TGTGCCAGCAGCTTCGCCCAGACTGGGGTGAACACCATATATTTT; j_call: TRBJ1-3; v_call: TRBV5-6; d_call: NA; clone_size: NA
cdr3_aa: CASSLVGFTGTEAFF; cdr3_nt: TGTGCCAGCAGCCTAGTCGGATTCACGGGGACTGAAGCTTTCTTT; j_call: TRBJ1-1; v_call: TRBV4-2; d_call: NA; clone_size: NA
cdr3_aa: CASSSSPGETQYF; cdr3_nt: TGCGCCAGCAGTTCTAGCCCCGGAGAGACCCAGTACTTC; j_call: TRBJ2-5; v_call: TRBV10-2; d_call: NA; clone_size: NA
cdr3_aa: CASSFARTYWAKNIQYF; cdr3_nt: TGTGCCAGCAGCTTCGCTAGGACGTATTGGGCCAAAAACATTCAGTACTTC; j_call: TRBJ2-4; v_call: TRBV5-8; d_call: NA; clone_size: NA
cdr3_aa: CASPPPETQYF; cdr3_nt: TGTGCAAGTCCCCCGCCAGAGACCCAGTACTTC; j_call: TRBJ2-5; v_call: TRBV12-2; d_call: NA; clone_size: NA
cdr3_aa: CASSKQGGGNQPQHF; cdr3_nt: TGTGCCAGCAGCAAACAGGGTGGAGGCAATCAGCCCCAGCATTTT; j_call: TRBJ1-5; v_call: TRBV21-1; d_call: NA; clone_size: NA
cdr3_aa: CASSLIGRTSGYTYEQYF; cdr3_nt: TGTGCCAGCAGTTTAATTGGACGGACTAGCGGTTACACCTACGAGCAGTACTTC; j_call: TRBJ2-7; v_call: TRBV27; d_call: TRBD2; clone_size: few
cdr3_aa: CASSVFSGRQYF; cdr3_nt: TGTGCCAGCAGCGTGTTTAGCGGGAGACAGTACTTC; j_call: TRBJ2-7; v_call: TRBV9; d_call: TRBD2; clone_size: NA
cdr3_aa: CASSMDSDTEAFF; cdr3_nt: TGTGCCAGTAGTATGGACAGCGACACTGAAGCTTTCTTT; j_call: TRBJ1-1; v_call: TRBV19; d_call: NA; clone_size: NA
cdr3_aa: CASSLPGGPYEQYF; cdr3_nt: TGCGCCAGCAGCTTGCCGGGAGGGCCCTACGAGCAGTACTTC; j_call: TRBJ2-7; v_call: TRBV5-1; d_call: TRBD2; clone_size: NA
cdr3_aa: CASSGTGGYNGYTF; cdr3_nt: TGTGCCAGCAGTGGGACAGGGGGCTATAATGGCTACACCTTC; j_call: TRBJ1-2; v_call: TRBV2; d_call: TRBD1; clone_size: NA
cdr3_aa: CSVADSLNEKLFF; cdr3_nt: TGCAGCGTTGCGGACAGCCTTAATGAAAAACTGTTTTTT; j_call: TRBJ1-4; v_call: TRBV29-1; d_call: NA; clone_size: few